Sequencing of this T cell receptor beta chain was carried out in a study of cytomegalovirus exposure and HLA in healthy donors. Study background: Inside one of the first data releases sat about 91 million unique TCRs taken from HLA-typed donors.

The PCR had 60 Vbeta and 13 Jbeta primers. Measured with immunoSEQ multiplex PCR; TCRdb has only the in-frame clones, and not every one. The data hold about 160,000 clones, with 80% to 90% observed a single time. CDR1 is SNHLY, CDR2 FYNNEI, per germline. This CDR3 has 14 residues. After removal of 6 bases from V and 8 bases from J, the junction contained 11 bases not matched to a gene. The V gene is TRBV2, the J gene TRBJ1-2; 8 bases are shared with TRBD1. The receptor comes from a woman under 30 in good health and CMV-seronegative. The sample taken for sequencing was PBMCs. In nucleotides, the CDR3 is TGTGCCAGCAGCGATCTAAGACAGGGGCGAGGCTACACCTTC. Its translation is CASSDLRQGRGYTF.